A single sample is the source of the 28 T cell receptor beta chains below, sequenced in a study of response to subunit inactivated influenza vaccine. TCRdb reprocessed the RT-PCR reads with MiXCR, giving one entry per CDR3 protein. Among a few hundred thousand distinct CDR3 sequences, around 9.9% were seen once, and the ten largest hold approximately 12%. Here the sequenced sample was PBMCs from blood, taken about 6 weeks after vaccination. These receptors came from a middle-aged man who received an inactivated influenza vaccine.

This clonotype was detected ten times or more. This chain connects TRBV12-3 or TRBV12-4 to TRBJ1-5; D ambiguous. The CDR3 has 14 amino acids. Trimming removed 1 base at V and 3 bases at J, with 7 bases between. The DNA of the CDR3 is TGTGCCAGCAGTTTAGGTGGGCTCAATCAGCCCCAGCATTTT. This codes for CASSLGGLNQPQHF.

The table lists this clonotype with many counts. The V and J genes are TRBV4-1 and TRBJ2-5, with D possibly called TRBD1 or TRBD2 (6 bases each). The CDR3 length is 16 residues. Trimming shortened V by 1 base and J by 5 bases, and 17 bases separated the two germline ends. Germline V CDR1 and CDR2: MGHRA, YSYEKL. In DNA, the CDR3 is TGCGCCAGCAGCCAAGGTGGCAGGGGACTCGGTGAGACCCAGTACTTC. Translating gives CASSQGGRGLGETQYF.

This rearrangement joins TRBV20-1 to TRBJ2-3; the D is unclear. The germline V gene has CDR1 DFQATT and CDR2 SNEGSKA (reference sequence). This CDR3 has 13 residues. Trimming pared 1 base from V and 3 bases from J, leaving 8 bases between. CDR3 residues: CSARVVGTDTQYF. The CDR3 region has the DNA TGCAGTGCTAGAGTGGTTGGAACAGATACGCAGTATTTT.

This clonotype was recorded many times. V and J are TRBV28 and TRBJ2-1; TRBD1 matches at 7 bases. Germline CDR1 is MDHEN and CDR2 is SYDVKM. V lost 4 bases to trimming and J lost 0 bases; unmatched junction nucleotides: 0. This CDR3 has 14 amino acids. CDR3 nucleotide sequence: TGTGCCAGCAGTTGGGACAGCTCCTACAATGAGCAGTTCTTC. Translating it yields CASSWDSSYNEQFF. Full variable domain (remainder filled in from reference TRBV28 and TRBJ2-1): DVKVTQSSRYLVKRTGEKVFLECVQDMDHENMFWYRQDPGLGLRLIYFSYDVKMKEKGDIPEGYSVSREKKERFSLILESASTNQTSMYLCASSWDSSYNEQFFGPGTRLTVL.

This chain's CDR3 is CASSPGGPTNEKLFF. The CDR3 bases are TGTGCCAGCAGCCCGGGAGGACCAACTAATGAAAAACTGTTTTTT. The chain joins TRBV28 to TRBJ1-4; D not resolved. Trimming stripped 6 bases from V and 0 bases from J, with 11 bases between. The germline V gene has CDR1 MDHEN and CDR2 SYDVKM. This CDR3 comprises 15 residues.

This clonotype was detected many times. The V gene is TRBV7-8, the J gene TRBJ1-1; 7 nucleotides align to TRBD1. Per germline, CDR1 SGHVS and CDR2 FQNEAQ. The CDR3 contains 15 residues. Losses at the gene ends were 5 bases for V and 4 bases for J; bases not matched to a gene: 10. Here the CDR3 DNA reads TGTGCCAGCAGCCGCGTCTATTCAGGGGGCACTGAAGCTTTCTTT. Protein: CASSRVYSGGTEAFF.

This clonotype has only a few counts. V usage is TRBV20-1 and J usage is TRBJ1-1; TRBD1 matches 8 bases. The V segment lost 0 bases and the J segment 3 bases; nucleotides outside the gene matches: 6. Germline V gene data show CDR1 as DFQATT and CDR2 as SNEGSKA (reference sequence). The length of the CDR3 is 15 residues. CDR3 DNA: TGCAGTGCTAGAGATCCAGGGGGCTACCACACTGAAGCTTTCTTT. Translated, it gives CSARDPGGYHTEAFF.

This clonotype was seen many times. This chain's CDR3 is CSARTIDEQFF. CDR3 DNA sequence: TGCAGTGCTAGAACGATCGATGAGCAGTTCTTC. J is TRBJ2-1 and V is TRBV20-1; D is unresolved. The CDR3 totals 11 residues. Trimming cost V 2 bases and J 8 bases, with 7 bases left between them. The germline V gene encodes CDR1 DFQATT and CDR2 SNEGSKA (reference sequence).

The chain uses TRBV15 and TRBJ2-7, with no clear D. Germline CDR1 reads LNHNV; CDR2 reads YYDKDF (reference sequence). The V end lost 5 bases, the J end lost 6 bases, and 17 bases lay between the germline ends. The CDR3 consists of 14 residues. The CDR3 nucleotides read TGTGCCACCAGCTGGTTTCGAGAGGCCCTCGAGCAGTACTTC. Its translation is CATSWFREALEQYF.

This clonotype was seen more than once but under ten times. The CDR3 DNA is TGTGCCAGCAGCCAAGCGGGACTAAGCACAGATACGCAGTATTTT. This gives the protein CASSQAGLSTDTQYF. The rearrangement uses TRBV3-1 and TRBJ2-3; 7 bases agree with TRBD2. Germline loops: CDR1 LGHDT, CDR2 YNNKEL (reference sequence). The CDR3 consists of 15 residues. Trimming removed 1 base from V and 0 bases from J; junction bases left unmatched: 1.

This clonotype was detected only a few times. This chain links TRBV5-5 with TRBJ2-2; perhaps TRBD2 as D (6 bases). The length of the CDR3 is 14 residues. The germline V gene has CDR1 SGHKS and CDR2 YYEKEE (reference sequence). V was trimmed by 7 bases and J by 6 bases, leaving 16 bases between them. The CDR3 here is CASSTLGGAGELFF. CDR3 nucleotide sequence: TGTGCCAGCTCGACTTTGGGCGGGGCCGGGGAGCTGTTTTTT.

The chain couples TRBV12-3 or TRBV12-4 to TRBJ1-2; D uncertain. V lost 2 bases and J 3 bases, leaving 10 bases between the germline ends. The CDR3 runs 14 residues. DNA of the CDR3: TGTGCCAGCAGTTTAAATGGGAGGGACTATGGCTACACCTTC. Translating gives CASSLNGRDYGYTF.

The gene calls are TRBV7-9 and TRBJ2-4; D is undetermined. Germline V gene sequence: CDR1 SEHNR, CDR2 FQNEAQ (reference sequence). Trimming pared 5 bases from V and 0 bases from J, leaving 8 bases between. The CDR3 loop spans 14 amino acids. CDR3: CASSPVVAKNIQYF. The CDR3 DNA sequence: TGTGCCAGCAGCCCCGTAGTAGCCAAAAACATTCAGTACTTC.

This clonotype was observed a handful of times. The rearrangement uses TRBV7-3 and TRBJ2-1; D is unresolved. The CDR3 is 17 amino acids. Trimming stripped 0 bases from V and 8 bases from J, with 20 bases between. Germline CDR1 is SGHTA and CDR2 is FQGTGA. CDR3 nucleotide sequence: TGTGCCAGCAGCTTAACGGTTAGGGCAACAAAGATGGATGAGCAGTTCTTC. This encodes CASSLTVRATKMDEQFF. The full variable domain, its missing parts supplied by reference TRBV7-3 and TRBJ2-1, is GAGVSQTPSNKVTEKGKYVELRCDPISGHTALYWYRQSLGQGPEFLIYFQGTGAADDSGLPNDRFFAVRPEGSVSTLKIQRTERGDSAVYLCASSLTVRATKMDEQFFGPGTRLTVL.

The sample holds a few counts of this clonotype. This chain connects TRBV4-1 to TRBJ1-1; D call uncertain. The CDR3 totals 13 residues. CDR1 is MGHRA, CDR2 YSYEKL, per germline. V lost 0 bases and J 9 bases, leaving 11 bases between the germline ends. Here the CDR3 DNA reads TGCGCCAGCAGCCAAGATGAGCTCCTTAAAGCTTTCTTT. Its protein product is CASSQDELLKAFF.

The J gene is TRBJ2-7, the V gene TRBV20-1; D unresolved. The germline gives CDR1 DFQATT, CDR2 SNEGSKA (reference sequence). The CDR3 is 15 amino acids. The V end was cut by 0 bases, the J end by 0 bases, with 12 bases between. Written as DNA, the CDR3 is TGCAGTGCTAGAGATCTATTGCGAATCTCCTACGAGCAGTACTTC. Encoded protein: CSARDLLRISYEQYF.

The genes are TRBV3-1 and TRBJ1-5; D call uncertain. CDR3 length equals 13 residues. V shed 3 bases and J shed 3 bases, with 6 bases lying between them. The germline gives CDR1 LGHDT, CDR2 YNNKEL (reference sequence). This CDR3 reads CASSHADNQPQHF. In DNA form, the CDR3 reads TGTGCCAGCAGCCACGCCGACAATCAGCCCCAGCATTTT.

This clonotype was found a few times. V usage is TRBV29-1 and J usage is TRBJ2-1, with D maybe TRBD2 (7 bases). The CDR3 runs 16 residues. V was trimmed by 7 bases and J by 0 bases, leaving 19 bases between them. Germline values: CDR1 SQVTM, CDR2 ANQGSEA. The CDR3 nucleotides read TGCAGCGCCACGCCTCTGGGAGGGGGCTCCTACAATGAGCAGTTCTTC. Protein product: CSATPLGGGSYNEQFF.

This clonotype was recorded at least ten times. The V gene is TRBV11-1, the J gene TRBJ2-7; 9 positions agree with TRBD1. The CDR3 extends over 18 amino acids. Germline V gene lookup returns CDR1 SGHAT and CDR2 FQDESV (reference sequence). V shed 4 bases, J shed 3 bases, and the junction held 16 bases outside the gene matches. The CDR3 DNA is TGTGCCAGCAGCTCGCCGGCGGGAGCGGGACAGGGATTCTACGAGCAGTACTTC. Encoded protein: CASSSPAGAGQGFYEQYF.

This clonotype was recorded a few times. The chain couples TRBV20-1 to TRBJ2-1; 7 nucleotides match TRBD2. Trimming at V came to 1 base and at J to 2 bases, leaving 8 bases not matched to a gene. Germline lookup yields CDR1 DFQATT and CDR2 SNEGSKA (reference sequence). There are 16 residues in the CDR3. The CDR3 reads CSARVVGGLTYNEQFF. The DNA of the CDR3 is TGCAGTGCTAGAGTCGTCGGGGGACTAACCTACAATGAGCAGTTCTTC.

This clonotype was counted only a few times. This chain connects TRBV4-2 to TRBJ2-7, with 13 bases identical to TRBD2. The CDR3 loop spans 19 amino acids. The trim removed 2 bases at V and 2 bases at J, leaving 12 bases unmatched. Per the germline V gene, CDR1 is LGHNA and CDR2 is YNFKEQ. CDR3 in amino acids: CASSQLGLAGAGSTYEQYF. The CDR3 bases are TGTGCCAGCAGCCAATTAGGACTAGCGGGAGCTGGTAGTACCTACGAGCAGTACTTC.

Only a few counts were recorded for this clonotype. The rearrangement uses TRBV7-8 and TRBJ1-5; maybe TRBD1 (6 bases). Germline CDR1 and CDR2: SGHVS and FQNEAQ. This CDR3 contains 14 residues. V was clipped by 0 bases and J by 6 bases, with 9 bases between them. The CDR3 DNA reads TGTGCCAGCAGCTTAGCCGGCAGGGGTCAGCCCCAGCATTTT. As protein: CASSLAGRGQPQHF.

This clonotype was picked up many times. The V call is TRBV20-1, the J call TRBJ2-3; the D gene is possibly TRBD2 (5 bases). CDR3 length: 13 residues. Germline CDR1 is DFQATT and CDR2 is SNEGSKA (reference sequence). Between the trimmed V and J ends, which lost 5 bases and 2 bases, there was a span of 11 bases. CDR3 in amino acids: CSAGLTATDTQYF. The CDR3 bases are TGCAGTGCTGGACTGACCGCCACAGATACGCAGTATTTT.

This clonotype was counted between two and nine times. V and J are TRBV6-1 and TRBJ2-7; 9 bases agree with TRBD1. Per the germline V gene, CDR1 is MNHNS and CDR2 is SASEGT. This CDR3 region has 13 residues. J gave up 6 bases and V 8 bases, and 8 bases lay outside the gene matches. Here the CDR3 reads CASWTGVRGEQYF. Written as DNA, the CDR3 is TGTGCCAGCTGGACAGGGGTGAGGGGCGAGCAGTACTTC.

This clonotype was counted at least ten times. The rearrangement links TRBV5-1 to TRBJ1-2; no clear D. The CDR3 consists of 13 residues. Germline V gene data show CDR1 as SGHRS and CDR2 as YFSETQ. V gave up 1 base and J gave up 6 bases, with 10 bases separating them. CDR3 protein: CASSLPTYHGYTF. In DNA, the CDR3 is TGCGCCAGCAGCTTGCCGACATATCATGGCTACACCTTC.

This clonotype was picked up a small number of times. This chain uses TRBV6-2 or TRBV6-3 with TRBJ2-5; 12 nucleotides align to TRBD2. The CDR3 loop spans 17 amino acids. From germline, CDR1 is MNHEY and CDR2 SVGEGT. V dropped 6 bases and J dropped 1; count of bases not matched to a gene: 9. CDR3 in amino acids: CASRMTSGSLFQETQYF. The CDR3 DNA reads as TGTGCCAGCAGGATGACTAGCGGGAGCCTGTTCCAAGAGACCCAGTACTTC.

The rearrangement joins TRBV28 to TRBJ2-7, with D possibly matching TRBD1 (6 bases). CDR3 length: 16 residues. Trimming took 6 bases from V and 5 from J, leaving 23 bases between them. Germline V gives CDR1 MDHEN, CDR2 SYDVKM. The CDR3, as DNA: TGTGCCAGCAGAACTAACCCCTCGAGGGGGTCCCACGAGCAGTACTTC. Protein product: CASRTNPSRGSHEQYF.

Ten or more counts support this clonotype. The chain couples TRBV5-1 to TRBJ1-2; 9 nucleotides align to TRBD1. Losses at the gene ends were 0 bases for V and 6 bases for J; bases not matched to a gene: 6. This CDR3 is built from 15 residues. CDR1 is SGHRS, CDR2 YFSETQ, per germline. The CDR3 DNA reads TGCGCCAGCAGCTTGGACCGGGACAGGGAACATGGCTACACCTTC. Translated, it gives CASSLDRDREHGYTF. Complete variable domain (other parts from reference TRBV5-1 and TRBJ1-2): KAGVTQTPRYLIKTRGQQVTLSCSPISGHRSVSWYQQTPGQGLQFLFEYFSETQRNKGNFPGRFSGRQFSNSRSEMNVSTLELGDSALYLCASSLDRDREHGYTFGSGTRLTVV.